These 21 T cell receptor beta chains were all obtained from the same sample, sequenced in a study of spatial heterogeneity in lung cancer. Time point in this sample: sample taken at primary tumor resection. TCRdb re-analysed the 5' RACE reads in MiXCR, keeping a single row per CDR3 protein. The table records about 250 distinct CDR3 sequences, under 30% of them present only once. Findings and limits, study-wide: Tracking of tumor mutation counts was seen in expanded intratumoral alpha and beta TCR counts.

No antigen has been identified for these receptors. This specimen was lung tumor tissue, taken at surgery. These receptors all stem from a male donor with early-stage non-small cell lung cancer.

As concerns this clonotype: This beta chain lies outside the target of a library built for alpha chains; its clone size means little. The J gene is TRBJ2-1, the V gene TRBV19; D is possibly TRBD2 (5 bases). This CDR3 region has 11 residues. The germline V and J ends were trimmed by 8 bases and 10 bases, with 12 bases remaining between them. CDR1 and CDR2 from the germline V gene are LNHDA and SQIVND (reference sequence). The CDR3 DNA is TGTGCCAGTTCTCTAGCCAGGGAGCAGTTCTTC. This translates into CASSLAREQFF.

By its share, this clonotype is large. This beta chain appears as a stray read in a library generated for alpha chains; its size is not informative. The chain is built from TRBV9 and TRBJ2-1; D uncertain. The CDR3 runs 13 residues. The germline V and J ends were trimmed by 4 bases and 6 bases, with 11 bases remaining between them. The germline CDR1 and CDR2 sequences are SGDLS and YYNGEE. Here the CDR3 reads CASSPSTSNEQFF. The CDR3 region has the DNA TGTGCCAGCAGCCCCAGTACGTCCAATGAGCAGTTCTTC.

Relative to its sample, this clonotype is hyperexpanded (1% or more). This beta chain is an unintended read in a library built for alpha chains; its size means little. The chain combines TRBV7-2 with TRBJ2-7; D is possibly TRBD1 (5 bases). Germline V gene data show CDR1 as SGHTA and CDR2 as FQGNSA. The CDR3 runs 14 residues. Trimming stripped 1 base from V and 7 bases from J, with 14 bases between. The CDR3 region is CASSLGTSFREQYF. In nucleotides, the CDR3 is TGTGCCAGCAGCTTAGGGACAAGCTTTCGGGAGCAGTACTTC.

This clonotype was seen a few times. The size of this beta chain means little, since it is a stray read in a library made for alpha chains. The chain is built from TRBV28 and TRBJ2-1; TRBD1 might be the D (5 bases). V lost 5 bases and J lost 8, with 16 bases in between. This CDR3 region has 14 residues. Looked up from germline, CDR1 is MDHEN and CDR2 is SYDVKM. CDR3 in DNA: TGTGCCAGCAGTCAACTAAGGGGTTTTGATGAGCAGTTCTTC. This gives the protein CASSQLRGFDEQFF. Drawing the rest from reference TRBV28 and TRBJ2-1, the complete variable domain is DVKVTQSSRYLVKRTGEKVFLECVQDMDHENMFWYRQDPGLGLRLIYFSYDVKMKEKGDIPEGYSVSREKKERFSLILESASTNQTSMYLCASSQLRGFDEQFFGPGTRLTVL.

This clonotype was seen only a few times. A library made for alpha chains picked up this beta chain off target, so its size means little. This chain joins TRBV3-1 and TRBJ2-2; D may be TRBD2 (6 bases). This CDR3 has 16 residues. The germline CDR1 and CDR2 sequences are LGHDT and YNNKEL (reference sequence). V was trimmed by 7 bases and J by 0 bases, leaving 15 bases between them. CDR3 bases: TGTGCCAGCAACAGGCTCGGGACTTCGAACACCGGGGAGCTGTTTTTT. It is translated as CASNRLGTSNTGELFF.

A word on this clonotype: This beta chain is a stray sequence in a library constructed for alpha chains; its clone size is not meaningful. V is TRBV7-2 and J is TRBJ2-7; D call uncertain. This CDR3 comprises 13 residues. V lost 5 bases, J lost 7 bases, and 15 bases lay in between. The germline V gene encodes CDR1 SGHTA and CDR2 FQGNSA. CDR3 nucleotide sequence: TGTGCCAGCAGCCGGGCGACGGGTAGGGAGCAGTACTTC. Translating it yields CASSRATGREQYF.

This clonotype was seen only a few times. This beta chain came through as a stray read in a library set up for alpha chains, and its size says little. The chain links TRBV24-1 to TRBJ2-3; the match to TRBD1 covers 8 bases. CDR1 is KGHDR, CDR2 SFDVKD, per germline. After removal of 4 bases from V and 3 bases from J, the junction contained 5 bases not matched to a gene. This CDR3 region has 15 residues. In nucleotides, the CDR3 is TGTGCCACCAGTGAACGATGGACAGGGACAGATACGCAGTATTTT. Its protein product is CATSERWTGTDTQYF.

Comment on this clonotype: The junction shows a germline mismatch at one end, possibly a read error. This beta chain is off target for a library built for alpha chains, so its abundance means little. The rearrangement uses TRBV4-3 and TRBJ2-7; D perhaps matches TRBD1 (6 bases). The CDR3 consists of 15 residues. Germline values: CDR1 LGHNA, CDR2 YSLEER. The CDR3: CTSSTSDSSSYEQYF. The CDR3 nucleotides read TGCACCAGCAGCACGTCGGACAGCAGCTCCTACGAGCAGTACTTC.

This clonotype was observed once. This beta chain came through as a stray read in a library set up for alpha chains, and its size says little. The chain combines TRBV20-1 with TRBJ2-2; D unresolved. The ends were cut back, 3 bases at V and 4 bases at J, with 6 bases in the middle. Per the germline V gene, CDR1 is DFQATT and CDR2 is SNEGSKA (reference sequence). This CDR3 contains 12 residues. The CDR3 region is CSARKVTGELFF. The CDR3, as DNA: TGCAGTGCTAGGAAGGTCACCGGGGAGCTGTTTTTT.

As concerns this clonotype: Since the library was made to target alpha chains, this beta chain is a stray read and its abundance is not meaningful. V gene TRBV11-3 combines with J gene TRBJ2-5; D gene uncertain. CDR1 and CDR2 from the germline V gene are SGHNT and YENEEA. The CDR3 contains 14 residues. V was shortened by 2 bases and J by 1 base, with 8 bases between the two germline ends. CDR3 in amino acids: CASSLRVGQETQYF. Here the CDR3 DNA reads TGTGCCAGCAGCTTAAGGGTGGGCCAAGAGACCCAGTACTTC.

This clonotype is hyperexpanded (1% or more) by share. This beta chain represents an off-target read in a library built for alpha chains; its size is of limited meaning. The rearrangement joins TRBV2 to TRBJ2-7; 7 bases map to TRBD1. V lost 4 bases to trimming and J lost 6 bases; unmatched junction nucleotides: 3. The germline V gene encodes CDR1 SNHLY and CDR2 FYNNEI. The CDR3 runs 12 residues. CDR3 loop: CASSGDRVEQYF. For the CDR3, the DNA is TGTGCCAGCAGTGGGGACAGAGTCGAGCAGTACTTC. Full variable domain (outside the CDR3, taken from reference TRBV2 and TRBJ2-7): EPEVTQTPSHQVTQMGQEVILRCVPISNHLYFYWYRQILGQKVEFLVSFYNNEISEKSEIFDDQFSVERPDGSNFTLKIRSTKLEDSAMYFCASSGDRVEQYFGPGTRLTVT.

For this clonotype: Found in a library prepared for alpha chains, this beta chain is an off-target read, and its abundance has little meaning. V usage is TRBV12-3 or TRBV12-4 and J usage is TRBJ2-7, with 7 nucleotides matching TRBD1. J was trimmed by 3 bases and V by 11 bases; bases with no gene match: 10. The CDR3 sequence is 13 residues long. The CDR3 sequence: CASRQGGGYEQYF. Here the CDR3 DNA reads TGTGCCTCACGACAGGGTGGAGGCTACGAGCAGTACTTC.

Turning to this clonotype: This beta chain represents an off-target read in a library built for alpha chains; its size is of limited meaning. The CDR3 bases are TGCAGTGCTAGAAGTCGGACAGATACGCAGTATTTT. This gives the protein CSARSRTDTQYF. The V and J genes are TRBV20-1 and TRBJ2-3; D call uncertain. Trimming took off 2 bases at V and 3 bases at J, with 6 bases between the two ends. This CDR3 spans 12 amino acids. The germline CDR1 and CDR2 sequences are DFQATT and SNEGSKA (reference sequence).

Worth noting for this clonotype: Since the library was made to target alpha chains, this beta chain is a stray read and its abundance is not meaningful. The chain links TRBV2 to TRBJ2-3, with D possibly being TRBD1 (6 bases). Trimming shortened V by 5 bases and J by 2 bases, and 14 bases separated the two germline ends. This CDR3 comprises 15 residues. Germline V CDR1 and CDR2: SNHLY, FYNNEI. The CDR3 nucleotides read TGTGCCAGCAGTCGGACAGTCCTAGACACAGATACGCAGTATTTT. It translates to CASSRTVLDTDTQYF.

By its share, this clonotype is large. The size of this beta chain means little, since it is a stray read in a library made for alpha chains. V is TRBV6-5 and J is TRBJ2-1; 11 bases match TRBD2. J gave up 6 bases and V 6 bases, and 7 bases lay outside the gene matches. Per the germline V gene, CDR1 is MNHEY and CDR2 is SVGAGI. The length of the CDR3 is 15 residues. For the CDR3, the DNA is TGTGCCAGCAGCTCTGGTAGCGGGGGGGGCAATGAGCAGTTCTTC. Amino acids: CASSSGSGGGNEQFF.

On this clonotype: For a library built for alpha chains, this beta chain is a stray read; little rests on its size. The V call is TRBV4-2, the J call TRBJ1-1, with 8 bases fitting TRBD1. V lost 3 bases, J lost 0 bases, and 0 bases stayed unmatched. The CDR3 totals 14 residues. Germline V gene data show CDR1 as LGHNA and CDR2 as YNFKEQ. The CDR3 protein is CASSQDRVNTEAFF. In DNA, the CDR3 is TGTGCCAGCAGCCAGGACAGGGTGAACACTGAAGCTTTCTTT.

Notes on this clonotype: As an off-target read in a library built for alpha chains, this beta chain has a frequency of little significance. V gene TRBV28 combines with J gene TRBJ2-1; 9 positions agree with TRBD2. This CDR3 is 14 amino acids long. After removal of 2 bases from V and 10 bases from J, the junction contained 6 bases not matched to a gene. The germline V gene has CDR1 MDHEN and CDR2 SYDVKM. This CDR3 reads CASSLRGGVREQFF. For the CDR3, the DNA is TGTGCCAGCAGTTTACGCGGGGGGGTCAGGGAGCAGTTCTTC.

In this sample, this clonotype turned up a few times. This beta chain is a stray sequence in a library constructed for alpha chains; its clone size is not meaningful. V and J are TRBV7-3 and TRBJ1-1, with D tentatively TRBD1 (5 bases). The CDR3 runs to 14 residues. Trimming pared 3 bases from V and 1 base from J, leaving 9 bases between. Germline values: CDR1 SGHTA, CDR2 FQGTGA. CDR3 in DNA: TGTGCCAGCAGCTTTGGGGGAAAGAACACTGAAGCTTTCTTT. It translates to CASSFGGKNTEAFF.

Concerning this clonotype itself: As an off-target read in a library built for alpha chains, this beta chain has a frequency of little significance. This chain joins TRBV7-9 and TRBJ1-2; 7 bases are a match to TRBD1. V gave up 3 bases and J gave up 4 bases; unmatched junction bases: 2. Germline loops: CDR1 SEHNR, CDR2 FQNEAQ (reference sequence). The CDR3 runs to 13 residues. The CDR3 reads CASSLGQIYGYTF. CDR3 sequence (DNA): TGTGCCAGCAGCTTGGGACAGATCTATGGCTACACCTTC.

As to this clonotype: This beta chain came through as a stray read in a library set up for alpha chains, and its size says little. The chain couples TRBV20-1 to TRBJ2-1; D is ambiguous. Per the germline V gene, CDR1 is DFQATT and CDR2 is SNEGSKA (reference sequence). Trimming removed 3 bases at V and 6 bases at J, with 6 bases between. This CDR3 has 11 amino acids. The CDR3 loop reads CSASLSNEQFF. CDR3 DNA sequence: TGCAGTGCTAGTCTTTCCAATGAGCAGTTCTTC.

This clonotype has just a few counts. This beta chain is a stray sequence in a library constructed for alpha chains; its clone size is not meaningful. This chain links TRBV5-1 with TRBJ2-2; D possibly corresponds to TRBD1 (5 bases). The germline CDR1 and CDR2 sequences are SGHRS and YFSETQ. Trimming took 5 bases from V and 3 from J, leaving 11 bases between them. The CDR3 is 14 amino acids. Here the CDR3 DNA reads TGCGCCAGCAGTCGACAGCCGGACACCGGGGAGCTGTTTTTT. This codes for CASSRQPDTGELFF.